These 18 T cell receptor beta chains were all obtained from the same sample, sequenced in a study of shared clonotypes between healthy human individuals. The table came from immunoSEQ multiplex PCR; TCRdb's copy has only in-frame clones and leaves some out. This sample has over a million clones, with more than 75% found just once. Sequencing was performed on memory CD4+ T cells from PBMCs. Subset specified: CD45RA-negative fraction. Receptors originate from a man younger than 35 in good health. Some clones in this sample may be carry-over from other donors' samples.

This clone turned up a few times. The chain recombines TRBV28 with TRBJ2-7; tentatively, D is TRBD2 (6 bases). The CDR3 length is 15 residues. The V gene lost 7 bases and the J gene lost 1 base, with 17 bases spanning the gap. Germline V lookup: CDR1 MDHEN, CDR2 SYDVKM. CDR3 region: CASTRMGRPSYEQYF. The CDR3 DNA follows: TGTGCCAGCACCCGTATGGGGAGGCCTTCCTACGAGCAGTACTTC.

The chain couples TRBV2 to TRBJ2-5; 10 nucleotides line up with TRBD1. This CDR3 has 14 amino acids. Germline CDR1 and CDR2: SNHLY and FYNNEI. V lost 6 bases and J lost 5; bases outside the gene matches: 6. The CDR3 spells CASREGQGTETQYF. The CDR3 bases are TGTGCCAGCAGAGAGGGACAGGGGACGGAGACCCAGTACTTC.

This clone was counted only a few times. V and J are TRBV10-3 and TRBJ1-2; the D gene is possibly TRBD1 (5 bases). The CDR3 sequence is 14 residues long. V was pared by 3 bases and J by 2 bases, with 10 bases between. Germline CDR1 is ENHRY and CDR2 is SYGVKD. CDR3: CAISDQDSNYGYTF. The CDR3 region has the DNA TGTGCCATCAGTGACCAAGACAGCAACTATGGCTACACCTTC.

The CDR3 DNA reads TGTGCCAGCAGCGCCCAAGGGACTAGACAAAACAATGAGCAGTTCTTC. The encoded protein is CASSAQGTRQNNEQFF. This sequence joins TRBV9 and TRBJ2-1; 8 nucleotides match TRBD2. Germline assignment: CDR1 SGDLS and CDR2 YYNGEE. The CDR3 length is 16 residues. V was clipped by 3 bases and J by 5 bases; unmatched bases: 10.

V and J are TRBV9 and TRBJ1-4; perhaps TRBD1 as D (5 bases). This CDR3 comprises 12 residues. The ends were cut back, 4 bases at V and 11 bases at J, with 12 bases in the middle. Germline loops: CDR1 SGDLS, CDR2 YYNGEE. In nucleotides, the CDR3 is TGTGCCAGCAGCATATCCCGGGACAAACTGTTTTTT. This gives the protein CASSISRDKLFF.

The CDR3 region is CASSSYDSYEQYF. The CDR3 DNA sequence: TGTGCCAGCAGCTCCTACGACTCCTACGAGCAGTACTTC. The chain joins TRBV7-9 to TRBJ2-7; D ambiguous. Trimming took 4 bases from V and 0 from J, leaving 7 bases between them. This CDR3 region has 13 residues. The germline gives CDR1 SEHNR, CDR2 FQNEAQ (reference sequence).

The CDR3 protein is CASSGQGSPYEQYF. Written as DNA, the CDR3 is TGTGCCAGCAGTGGTCAGGGTAGTCCCTACGAGCAGTACTTC. The chain employs TRBV2 and TRBJ2-7, with TRBD1 as a possible D gene (5 bases). Germline CDR1 SNHLY, CDR2 FYNNEI. The CDR3 runs to 14 residues. With 4 bases removed from V and 2 bases from J, the gap between germline ends came to 12 bases.

The J gene is TRBJ1-3, the V gene TRBV11-2; no firm D call. Germline V lookup: CDR1 SGHAT, CDR2 FQNNGV. Trimming removed 3 bases from V and 2 bases from J, with 20 bases in between. There are 18 residues in the CDR3. DNA of the CDR3: TGTGCCAGCAGCTTTAACCCCCCTGGTAGTCCGGCTGGAAACACCATATATTTT. Protein: CASSFNPPGSPAGNTIYF.

V is TRBV13 and J is TRBJ2-5; the match to TRBD1 covers 9 bases. CDR1 and CDR2 from the germline V gene are PRHDT and FYEKMQ (reference sequence). V gave up 5 bases and J gave up 5 bases; unmatched junction bases: 12. CDR3 length: 16 residues. The CDR3 nucleotides are TGTGCCAGCAGCCTGTACACAGGGGGCGCTGAGGAGACCCAGTACTTC. It translates to CASSLYTGGAEETQYF.

The chain links TRBV2 to TRBJ1-5; 7 bases match TRBD1. The CDR3 spans 13 residues. V was pared by 5 bases and J by 6 bases, with 4 bases of the junction left unmatched. Looked up from germline, CDR1 is SNHLY and CDR2 is FYNNEI. CDR3 DNA sequence: TGTGCCAGCAGTCGACAGGGTGGTCAGCCCCAGCATTTT. Protein product: CASSRQGGQPQHF.

This clone was found once. The chain employs TRBV6-5 and TRBJ2-1, with D possibly matching TRBD2 (6 bases). V was pared by 0 bases and J by 2 bases, with 11 bases between. The germline gives CDR1 MNHEY, CDR2 SVGAGI. This CDR3 has 16 amino acids. The CDR3: CASSYSRAGTYNEQFF. As DNA, the CDR3 is TGTGCCAGCAGTTACTCTAGGGCGGGAACCTACAATGAGCAGTTCTTC.

The chain recombines TRBV4-3 with TRBJ2-3; D is uncertain. V shed 1 base and J shed 2 bases, with 10 bases lying between them. CDR1 is LGHNA, CDR2 YSLEER, per germline. The CDR3 runs 15 residues. The CDR3 sequence: CASSQGALSTDTQYF. CDR3 DNA: TGCGCCAGCAGCCAAGGGGCACTTTCCACAGATACGCAGTATTTT.

The J gene is TRBJ2-3, the V gene TRBV2; TRBD1 matches 9 bases. In germline, CDR1 is SNHLY, CDR2 FYNNEI. The CDR3 loop spans 14 amino acids. J was trimmed by 5 bases and V by 10 bases; bases with no gene match: 10. CDR3 sequence: CATKRGQGIDTQYF. Here the CDR3 DNA reads TGTGCCACCAAGCGGGGACAGGGAATAGATACGCAGTATTTT.

This clone was observed a few times. The V and J genes are TRBV18 and TRBJ2-1; 9 nucleotides line up with TRBD2. J gave up 10 bases and V 2 bases, and 6 bases lay outside the gene matches. The CDR3 totals 14 residues. Germline values: CDR1 KGHSH, CDR2 LQKENI. The CDR3 is CASSPSGGLWEQFF. The CDR3 DNA is TGTGCCAGCTCACCAAGCGGGGGGCTATGGGAGCAGTTCTTC.

This clone has only one observation. The chain employs TRBV11-2 and TRBJ1-2; D gene ambiguous. Germline values: CDR1 SGHAT, CDR2 FQNNGV. Trimming removed 3 bases at V and 8 bases at J, with 10 bases between. The CDR3 loop spans 12 amino acids. The CDR3 protein is CASSFPGGGYTF. Written as DNA, the CDR3 is TGTGCCAGCAGCTTTCCAGGAGGGGGCTACACCTTC. Full variable domain (missing parts from reference TRBV11-2 and TRBJ1-2): EAGVAQSPRYKIIEKRQSVAFWCNPISGHATLYWYQQILGQGPKLLIQFQNNGVVDDSQLPKDRFSAERLKGVDSTLKIQPAKLEDSAVYLCASSFPGGGYTFGSGTRLTVV.

Turning to this clone: Distinct nucleotide sequences in the sample also encode this CDR3. The chain combines TRBV28 with TRBJ1-4; 8 nucleotides align to TRBD1. V dropped 5 bases and J dropped 3; count of bases not matched to a gene: 5. Germline-derived CDR1 and CDR2 are MDHEN and SYDVKM. CDR3 length: 15 amino acids. CDR3: CASSSGQGPNEKLFF. The CDR3, as DNA: TGTGCCAGCAGTAGCGGACAGGGCCCTAATGAAAAACTGTTTTTT.

This clone was seen many times. The chain is built from TRBV7-9 and TRBJ1-5; D unclear. V was shortened by 3 bases and J by 2 bases, with 8 bases between the two germline ends. The CDR3 consists of 14 residues. Germline CDR1 SEHNR, CDR2 FQNEAQ (reference sequence). The CDR3 DNA follows: TGTGCCAGCAGCTTCACCGGGCGCAATCAGCCCCAGCATTTT. Its translation is CASSFTGRNQPQHF.

This clone showed up many times. The sample holds other DNA sequences that translate to the same CDR3. The J gene is TRBJ2-7, the V gene TRBV14; TRBD1 agrees at 8 bases. CDR1 and CDR2 (germline): SGHDN, FVKESK. J was trimmed by 3 bases and V by 1 base; bases with no gene match: 5. There are 15 residues in the CDR3. The CDR3 sequence: CASSQGRGPYYEQYF. The DNA for the CDR3 is TGTGCCAGCAGCCAAGGCAGGGGGCCCTACTACGAGCAGTACTTC.